This T cell receptor (beta chain) was retrieved from a study of blood T cell repertoires in COVID-19. For the study at large: The origin of the acute and convalescent COVID-19 samples was the United States, Italy and Spain. T cells, B-cell-depleted T cells, or PBMCs provided the cDNA or gDNA that served as material.

In the study's own analysis: Amplifying reference gene primers gave estimates of nucleated cell counts. TCRdb keeps only in-frame clones here, not all; method: immunoSEQ multiplex PCR. The DNA gave D and trimming, while V, J and clone size come from that table. The sample records over 80,000 clones, around 83% being singletons. Sequencing was carried out using peripheral blood. This clonotype was obtained from a woman in her fifties or sixties with acute or convalescent COVID-19.

The chain's CDR3 is CASSYGREVFGYTF. The CDR3 bases are TGTGCCAGCAGCTACGGACGGGAGGTCTTTGGCTACACCTTC. The V and J genes are TRBV7-9 and TRBJ1-2; D gene ambiguous. Germline V CDR1 and CDR2: SEHNR, FQNEAQ (reference sequence). The CDR3 length is 14 residues. V shed 4 bases and J shed 7 bases, with 16 bases lying between them.